This is a list of T cell receptor beta chains from one sample in a study of T-cell reconstitution after alpha-beta-depleted transplantation in children. TCRdb passed the PCR reads through MiXCR, listing each CDR3 protein once. The sample holds approximately 640,000 distinct CDR3 sequences; around 17% are singletons and the top ten take 0.8% to 1.1%. Specimen: PBMCs from the stem cell graft donor, collected from the stem cell graft. The receptors were sampled from a human donor who donated a stem cell graft to a child with acute myeloid leukemia. Both conserved end residues are part of each CDR3. A D gene is named only where the DNA matches it firmly. The size entry is marked missing in some rows and otherwise reads once, few, many or a size class.

j_call,v_call,clone_size,d_call,cdr3_nt,cdr3_aa
TRBJ2-3,TRBV7-3,-,TRBD2,TGTGCCAGCAGCTTAAGGGGGACTAGCGGGGCAATCAGCACAGATACGCAGTATTTT,CASSLRGTSGAISTDTQYF
TRBJ2-7,TRBV4-3,many,-,TGCGCCAGCAGCCAAGATACAGGATTCAGCTACGAGCAGTACTTC,CASSQDTGFSYEQYF
TRBJ1-2,TRBV5-1,many,-,TGCGCCAGCAGCCTAGACAGGCTCTATGGCTACACCTTC,CASSLDRLYGYTF
TRBJ2-7,TRBV4-3,-,-,TGCGCCAGCAGCCCGCTCCGGGACGAGATGAGGGAGCAGTACTTC,CASSPLRDEMREQYF
TRBJ2-1,TRBV5-1,few,-,TGCGCCAGCAGCTTGGTTGGGAGGGGGGACTACAATGAGCAGTTCTTC,CASSLVGRGDYNEQFF
TRBJ1-1,TRBV5-6,-,-,TGTGCCAGCAGCTTGGGGTCCGGCGGGGGAGAAGCTTTCTTT,CASSLGSGGGEAFF
TRBJ1-2,TRBV7-2,few,-,TGTGCCAGCAGCTTAGCCACTAACGCGGAAGGACGTCGTGTTGGCTACACCTTC,CASSLATNAEGRRVGYTF
TRBJ2-7,TRBV9,few,-,TGTGCCAGCAGCCGAGGGGTTGCCTCCTACGAGCAGTACTTC,CASSRGVASYEQYF
TRBJ1-3,TRBV12-3/TRBV12-4,many,-,TGTGCCAGCACAAACCGTGGGACGTCCGGAAACACCATATATTTT,CASTNRGTSGNTIYF
TRBJ1-5,TRBV6-2/TRBV6-3,-,TRBD1,TGTGCCAGCAGCATGGACAGGGGATATCAGCCCCAGCATTTT,CASSMDRGYQPQHF
TRBJ1-5,TRBV20-1,many,-,TGCAGTGCGAAAAAACAGGGCGCGAGCGGCAATCAGCCCCAGCATTTT,CSAKKQGASGNQPQHF
TRBJ2-2,TRBV19,-,-,TGTGCCAGTAGTATCGGGATCGGGCCATCGAACACCGGGGAGCTGTTTTTT,CASSIGIGPSNTGELFF
TRBJ1-1,TRBV7-2,-,-,TGTGCCAGCAGCTTAGGTGCCAGGGTGGGTACTGAAGCTTTCTTT,CASSLGARVGTEAFF
TRBJ2-3,TRBV19,-,-,TGTGCCAGTAGTATACGCCTCTCAGACACAGATACGCAGTATTTT,CASSIRLSDTDTQYF
TRBJ2-6,TRBV15,-,-,TGTGCCACCAGCAGAAAGGGACTGGGGACCTCTGGGGCCAACGTCCTGACTTTC,CATSRKGLGTSGANVLTF
TRBJ1-2,TRBV20-1,many,-,TGCAGTGCCTACGGGGGGTCTGGCTACACCTTC,CSAYGGSGYTF
TRBJ2-1,TRBV29-1,few,TRBD2,TGCAGCGTTGAAACTAGCGGGGGGGACAATGAGCAGTTCTTC,CSVETSGGDNEQFF
TRBJ1-5,TRBV7-8,-,-,TGTGCCAGCAGCTTAGTGGCGTGGGAGCCCCAGCATTTT,CASSLVAWEPQHF